The 25 T cell receptor beta chains listed next were all sequenced from one sample in a study of blood T cell repertoires in COVID-19 (dated by TCRdb to the early 2020s). Library creation used the immunoSEQ multiplex PCR assay. TCRdb stores this immuneACCESS table with in-frame sequences only. Part of the clones is absent; in the studies checked, under half of the shortfall reflects unresolved V genes, and no reason is known for the rest. A total of fewer than 200,000 clones appear in this sample, more than 80% of them only once. The biggest ten clones account for roughly 8% of the sample. Input material: peripheral blood. The source of these receptors is an older woman with acute or convalescent COVID-19.

The chain is built from TRBV9 and TRBJ1-5; TRBD1 is a possible D gene (6 bases). Trimming pared 7 bases from V and 6 bases from J, leaving 17 bases between. This CDR3 spans 14 amino acids. The germline CDR1 and CDR2 sequences are SGDLS and YYNGEE. Here the CDR3 DNA reads TGTGCCAGCGGACCCTCAGGGGCGGGTCAGCCCCAGCATTTT. Protein: CASGPSGAGQPQHF.

The chain couples TRBV2 to TRBJ2-1; TRBD2 aligns across 9 bases. Germline-derived CDR1 and CDR2 are SNHLY and FYNNEI. Trimming at V came to 5 bases and at J to 2 bases, leaving 4 bases not matched to a gene. This CDR3 spans 15 amino acids. The CDR3 here is CASSTLAGPYNEQFF. For the CDR3, the DNA is TGTGCCAGCAGTACACTAGCGGGTCCCTACAATGAGCAGTTCTTC.

The rearrangement links TRBV30 to TRBJ2-7, with D possibly TRBD1 on 6 matching bases. Germline V gene sequence: CDR1 GTSNPN, CDR2 SVGIG (reference sequence). Trimming shortened V by 5 bases and J by 2 bases, and 10 bases separated the two germline ends. This CDR3 has 12 amino acids. In DNA form, the CDR3 reads TGTGCCTGGGGGGGCAGGGCCTACGAGCAGTACTTC. It is translated as CAWGGRAYEQYF.

The chain joins TRBV9 to TRBJ1-2, with D perhaps matching TRBD1 (5 bases). CDR1 is SGDLS and CDR2 is YYNGEE in the germline V gene. The CDR3 contains 14 residues. Trimming took off 0 bases at V and 3 bases at J, with 9 bases between the two ends. The CDR3 DNA follows: TGTGCCAGCAGCGTAGCCCCGACAGACTATGGCTACACCTTC. Amino acids: CASSVAPTDYGYTF.

The V call is TRBV13, the J call TRBJ2-5; 9 bases agree with TRBD1. The germline gives CDR1 PRHDT, CDR2 FYEKMQ (reference sequence). This CDR3 contains 17 residues. The V segment lost 6 bases and the J segment 4 bases; nucleotides outside the gene matches: 15. DNA of the CDR3: TGTGCCAGCAGTCCACAGGGGGCGGGTGGAATAGGAGAGACCCAGTACTTC. Protein product: CASSPQGAGGIGETQYF.

This sequence joins TRBV6-5 and TRBJ2-5; 7 nucleotides match TRBD1. Germline V gives CDR1 MNHEY, CDR2 SVGAGI. The CDR3 length is 13 residues. V shed 6 bases, J shed 4 bases, and the junction held 5 bases outside the gene matches. The chain's CDR3 is CASRRGLGETQYF. CDR3 nucleotide sequence: TGTGCCAGCAGAAGGGGGCTGGGAGAGACCCAGTACTTC.

V is TRBV6-6 and J is TRBJ2-2; 12 bases are shared with TRBD2. V shed 5 bases, J shed 1 base, and the junction held 5 bases outside the gene matches. Germline CDR1 MNHNY, CDR2 SVGAGI (reference sequence). The CDR3 sequence is 17 residues long. The CDR3 sequence: CASSRGTSGLNTGELFF. The CDR3 bases are TGTGCCAGCAGTCGGGGGACTAGCGGGCTGAACACCGGGGAGCTGTTTTTT.

CDR3 sequence: CASSFSQGGEAFF. The CDR3 DNA sequence: TGTGCCAGCAGTTTTTCCCAGGGAGGTGAAGCTTTCTTT. The chain joins TRBV12-3 or TRBV12-4 to TRBJ1-1; weak D call: TRBD1 (5 bases). The CDR3 is made up of 13 amino acids. V dropped 3 bases and J dropped 7 bases, with 12 bases sitting between them.

In this sample, this clone turned up once. The V gene is TRBV5-1, the J gene TRBJ1-6; no clear D gene. Trimming took 4 bases from V and 7 from J, leaving 15 bases between them. CDR1 and CDR2 (germline): SGHRS, YFSETQ. The CDR3 loop spans 15 amino acids. DNA of the CDR3: TGCGCCAGCAGCATACAAGTGGGAGGAAATTCACCCCTCCACTTT. Translating gives CASSIQVGGNSPLHF. Full variable domain (remainder filled in from reference TRBV5-1 and TRBJ1-6): KAGVTQTPRYLIKTRGQQVTLSCSPISGHRSVSWYQQTPGQGLQFLFEYFSETQRNKGNFPGRFSGRQFSNSRSEMNVSTLELGDSALYLCASSIQVGGNSPLHFGNGTRLTVT.

The CDR3: CASSPQRDRSGNTIYF. In DNA, the CDR3 is TGTGCCAGCAGCCCGCAAAGGGACAGATCCGGAAACACCATATATTTT. The chain recombines TRBV11-2 with TRBJ1-3, with 7 bases fitting TRBD1. V was clipped by 5 bases and J by 4 bases; unmatched bases: 11. The germline V gene has CDR1 SGHAT and CDR2 FQNNGV. This CDR3 region has 16 residues.

The chain is built from TRBV27 and TRBJ1-6, with 7 bases identical to TRBD1. The length of the CDR3 is 15 residues. Germline CDR1 and CDR2: MNHEY and SMNVEV (reference sequence). V trimming: 4 bases; J trimming: 6 bases; junction bases outside the gene matches: 6. DNA for the CDR3: TGTGCCAGCAGTTCCCTAGGGACAGCTAATTCACCCCTCCACTTT. This gives the protein CASSSLGTANSPLHF.

The chain couples TRBV9 to TRBJ2-5; TRBD2 matches at 13 bases. This CDR3 has 15 residues. V lost 4 bases and J lost 4; bases outside the gene matches: 4. Germline assignment: CDR1 SGDLS and CDR2 YYNGEE. The CDR3 region is CASSKLAGGRETQYF. The CDR3 region has the DNA TGTGCCAGCAGCAAACTAGCGGGAGGGAGAGAGACCCAGTACTTC.

The sample holds a few counts of this clone. The V gene is TRBV5-5, the J gene TRBJ1-4, with D uncertain. CDR1 and CDR2 (germline): SGHKS, YYEKEE (reference sequence). This CDR3 has 13 amino acids. Deletions cut 4 bases from V and 7 bases from J, with 11 bases between. CDR3 sequence: CASSAGAIEKLFF. In nucleotides, the CDR3 is TGTGCCAGCAGCGCGGGAGCTATTGAAAAACTGTTTTTT.

V usage is TRBV27 and J usage is TRBJ2-2; TRBD1 agrees at 9 bases. The CDR3 runs to 17 residues. With V trimmed by 6 bases and J by 3 bases, 11 bases remained unmatched. CDR1 is MNHEY, CDR2 SMNVEV, per germline (reference sequence). The CDR3 nucleotides read TGTGCCAGCAGCTTTGGGGTGACAGGGGGTTACACCGGGGAGCTGTTTTTT. It translates to CASSFGVTGGYTGELFF.

The rearrangement links TRBV10-3 to TRBJ1-5, with TRBD1 identical over 7 bases. From germline, CDR1 is ENHRY and CDR2 SYGVKD. V lost 2 bases to trimming and J lost 4 bases; unmatched junction nucleotides: 8. This CDR3 region has 16 residues. CDR3 region: CAISEGRGPGNQPQHF. Written as DNA, the CDR3 is TGTGCCATCAGTGAGGGTAGGGGGCCGGGAAATCAGCCCCAGCATTTT.

The chain employs TRBV18 and TRBJ1-1; 10 bases fit TRBD1. This CDR3 is 13 amino acids long. Trimming removed 8 bases from V and 7 bases from J; junction bases left unmatched: 7. CDR1 is KGHSH, CDR2 LQKENI, per germline. DNA for the CDR3: TGTGCCAGCACGAGGACAGGGGGAGGTGAAGCTTTCTTT. It translates to CASTRTGGGEAFF.

The rearrangement uses TRBV7-3 and TRBJ1-1, with D uncertain. The CDR3 is 15 amino acids. The V gene lost 0 bases and the J gene lost 7 bases, with 15 bases spanning the gap. Germline CDR1 and CDR2: SGHTA and FQGTGA. The chain's CDR3 is CASSLTSHSTDEAFF. CDR3 DNA: TGTGCCAGCAGCTTAACTTCGCACAGTACGGATGAAGCTTTCTTT.

Details on this clone: Other nucleotide sequences from this sample produce the same CDR3. V is TRBV7-3 and J is TRBJ2-3; TRBD2 matches 9 bases. The V and J ends lost 4 bases and 6 bases, in that order; junction bases with no gene match: 5. There are 14 residues in the CDR3. Germline values: CDR1 SGHTA, CDR2 FQGTGA. The CDR3 coding sequence is TGTGCCAGCAGCTCAAGCGGGAGGCGTGATACGCAGTATTTT. This sequence encodes CASSSSGRRDTQYF.

This rearrangement joins TRBV4-1 to TRBJ1-1, with 9 bases identical to TRBD1. The CDR3 is 13 amino acids. The V and J ends lost 6 bases and 2 bases, in that order; junction bases with no gene match: 1. In germline, CDR1 is MGHRA, CDR2 YSYEKL. CDR3 DNA sequence: TGCGCCAGCAGGGGACAGGGTAACACTGAAGCTTTCTTT. This sequence encodes CASRGQGNTEAFF.

The chain recombines TRBV6-5 with TRBJ2-2; D perhaps matches TRBD2 (6 bases). The CDR3 contains 15 residues. Trimming removed 8 bases from V and 3 bases from J, with 16 bases in between. Germline values: CDR1 MNHEY, CDR2 SVGAGI. The chain's CDR3 is CASYGGLVDTGELFF. The CDR3 coding sequence is TGTGCCAGCTATGGAGGGCTAGTTGACACCGGGGAGCTGTTTTTT.

V usage is TRBV29-1 and J usage is TRBJ1-2; D remains unclear. Germline CDR1 SQVTM, CDR2 ANQGSEA. Between the trimmed V and J ends, which lost 8 bases and 5 bases, there was a span of 12 bases. The CDR3 is 11 residues long. CDR3 loop: CSIPRGYGYTF. CDR3 DNA: TGCAGCATCCCCCGAGGGTATGGCTACACCTTC.

The J gene is TRBJ1-2, the V gene TRBV19; the D is unclear. Germline values: CDR1 LNHDA, CDR2 SQIVND (reference sequence). The V gene lost 8 bases and the J gene lost 1 base, with 8 bases spanning the gap. This CDR3 contains 12 residues. The CDR3 DNA follows: TGTGCCAGTTCCCGGGATAACTATGGCTACACCTTC. It translates to CASSRDNYGYTF. Full variable domain (missing parts from reference TRBV19 and TRBJ1-2): DGGITQSPKYLFRKEGQNVTLSCEQNLNHDAMYWYRQDPGQGLRLIYYSQIVNDFQKGDIAEGYSVSREKKESFPLTVTSAQKNPTAFYLCASSRDNYGYTFGSGTRLTVV.

This clone was detected once. This rearrangement joins TRBV5-1 to TRBJ2-1; 11 nucleotides agree with TRBD2. V was pared by 8 bases and J by 4 bases, with 5 bases of the junction left unmatched. Germline V gene data show CDR1 as SGHRS and CDR2 as YFSETQ. This CDR3 is 14 amino acids long. The DNA for the CDR3 is TGCGCCAGTAGACTAGCGGGGAAATACAATGAGCAGTTCTTC. Its protein is CASRLAGKYNEQFF.

The chain is built from TRBV28 and TRBJ1-2; 8 bases map to TRBD1. The CDR3 sequence is 15 residues long. CDR1 and CDR2 from the germline V gene are MDHEN and SYDVKM. V gave up 7 bases and J gave up 0 bases; unmatched junction bases: 7. The CDR3, as DNA: TGTGCCAGCAAGTTTCAGGGGGCGACTAACTATGGCTACACCTTC. This encodes CASKFQGATNYGYTF.

This rearrangement joins TRBV29-1 to TRBJ1-1, with D perhaps TRBD1 (6 bases). The CDR3 is made up of 13 amino acids. Germline loops: CDR1 SQVTM, CDR2 ANQGSEA. V dropped 6 bases and J dropped 1 base, with 12 bases sitting between them. Here the CDR3 DNA reads TGCAGCGTGGTGACACAGGGGAACACTGAAGCTTTCTTT. Its translation: CSVVTQGNTEAFF.